These 27 T cell receptor beta chains were all obtained from the same sample, sequenced in a study of blood T cell repertoires in COVID-19. Using immunoSEQ multiplex PCR, the repertoire was profiled, and TCRdb retains in-frame clones only, with some absent. This sample yields more than 150,000 clones, of which 75% to 85% are seen a single time; around 12% belongs to the top ten. Sequenced: peripheral blood. Every receptor here comes from a woman of 80 years or more with COVID-19, enrolled during active disease.

The chain combines TRBV13 with TRBJ2-5, with D tentatively TRBD2 (6 bases). CDR3 length: 14 residues. Germline CDR1 and CDR2: PRHDT and FYEKMQ (reference sequence). V lost 5 bases and J 5 bases, leaving 15 bases between the germline ends. The CDR3 DNA reads as TGTGCCAGCAGCAACGGGACGGGGAGGGAGACCCAGTACTTC. Translated, it gives CASSNGTGRETQYF.

The rearrangement links TRBV7-8 to TRBJ1-5; D is undetermined. CDR1 is SGHVS, CDR2 FQNEAQ, per germline. This CDR3 contains 13 residues. With 3 bases removed from V and 2 bases from J, the gap between germline ends came to 5 bases. DNA for the CDR3: TGTGCCAGCAGCTTTTCGGGCAATCAGCCCCAGCATTTT. It is translated as CASSFSGNQPQHF. Based on the CDR3 plus reference TRBV7-8 and TRBJ1-5, the full variable domain is GAGVSQSPRYKVAKRGQDVALRCDPISGHVSLFWYQQALGQGPEFLTYFQNEAQLDKSGLPSDRFFAERPEGSVSTLKIQRTQQEDSAVYLCASSFSGNQPQHFGDGTRLSIL.

This clone was picked up a small number of times. This rearrangement joins TRBV19 to TRBJ1-1; D is unresolved. CDR1 is LNHDA and CDR2 is SQIVND in the germline V gene (reference sequence). V lost 7 bases to trimming and J lost 1 base, with 19 bases between them. The CDR3 loop spans 16 amino acids. CDR3 bases: TGTGCCAGTACCCCGACGCCTAGTGCAGAGAACACTGAAGCTTTCTTT. As protein: CASTPTPSAENTEAFF.

CDR3 region: CASSPGLSSNQPQHF. CDR3 in DNA: TGTGCCAGCTCACCAGGTCTGAGTAGCAATCAGCCCCAGCATTTT. The rearrangement links TRBV18 to TRBJ1-5, with no clear D. Per germline, CDR1 KGHSH and CDR2 LQKENI. Trimming stripped 2 bases from V and 0 bases from J, with 8 bases between. The CDR3 is 15 amino acids.

The chain combines TRBV19 with TRBJ2-7, with D perhaps TRBD2 (6 bases). The CDR3 length is 15 residues. Germline CDR1 reads LNHDA; CDR2 reads SQIVND (reference sequence). V lost 4 bases and J 3 bases, leaving 16 bases between the germline ends. CDR3 DNA sequence: TGTGCCAGTAGTAAGCGGTGGCAGGGACTCTACGAGCAGTACTTC. Its translation is CASSKRWQGLYEQYF.

This clone was counted at least ten times. This same CDR3 is encoded by further DNA sequences in the sample. V is TRBV7-8 and J is TRBJ2-7; 11 nucleotides agree with TRBD1. V dropped 7 bases and J dropped 7; count of bases not matched to a gene: 9. The CDR3 extends over 14 amino acids. Looked up from germline, CDR1 is SGHVS and CDR2 is FQNEAQ. This chain's CDR3 is CASNPGQGAREQYF. Written as DNA, the CDR3 is TGTGCCAGCAACCCCGGACAGGGGGCGCGAGAGCAGTACTTC.

This sequence joins TRBV4-1 and TRBJ1-2; 10 bases line up with TRBD1. There are 15 residues in the CDR3. Germline trimming cut 4 bases from V and 2 bases from J; bases unmatched to any gene: 4. CDR1 is MGHRA, CDR2 YSYEKL, per germline. The CDR3 sequence is CASSRGTGANYGYTF. DNA for the CDR3: TGCGCCAGCAGCCGAGGGACAGGGGCGAACTATGGCTACACCTTC.

The rearrangement joins TRBV19 to TRBJ1-3; unclear D gene. This CDR3 is built from 16 residues. Trimming pared 3 bases from V and 2 bases from J, leaving 14 bases between. The germline V gene encodes CDR1 LNHDA and CDR2 SQIVND (reference sequence). CDR3 nucleotides: TGTGCCAGTAGTATCACAGCGGAGTTTGCTGGAAACACCATATATTTT. Its translation is CASSITAEFAGNTIYF. Full variable domain (missing parts from reference TRBV19 and TRBJ1-3): DGGITQSPKYLFRKEGQNVTLSCEQNLNHDAMYWYRQDPGQGLRLIYYSQIVNDFQKGDIAEGYSVSREKKESFPLTVTSAQKNPTAFYLCASSITAEFAGNTIYFGEGSWLTVV.

This clone has a single count. The chain combines TRBV7-2 with TRBJ1-2; 8 bases map to TRBD1. This CDR3 region has 15 residues. After removal of 0 bases from V and 8 bases from J, the junction contained 8 bases not matched to a gene. Germline V gene lookup returns CDR1 SGHTA and CDR2 FQGNSA. The CDR3: CASSLALQGAGGYTF. The DNA of the CDR3 is TGTGCCAGCAGCTTAGCGCTCCAGGGGGCTGGAGGCTACACCTTC.

The chain uses TRBV5-7 and TRBJ2-7, with TRBD2 as a possible D gene (5 bases). TRBV5-7 is assigned to the ORF class and has an uncertain function. The germline V and J ends were trimmed by 2 bases and 4 bases, with 22 bases remaining between them. The CDR3 is 17 amino acids. The CDR3 here is CASSFIGGRYSGYEQYF. In nucleotides, the CDR3 is TGTGCCAGCAGCTTTATCGGAGGACGCTATTCGGGATACGAGCAGTACTTC.

The chain employs TRBV11-2 and TRBJ1-2, with D possibly matching TRBD1 (5 bases). The CDR3 spans 12 residues. Per germline, CDR1 SGHAT and CDR2 FQNNGV. The V and J ends lost 5 bases and 7 bases respectively, with 11 bases between them. CDR3 bases: TGTGCCAGCAGCCAGCTAAGGGGTGGCTACACCTTC. It encodes CASSQLRGGYTF.

This clone occurred a few times. The chain employs TRBV4-1 and TRBJ2-6; the match to TRBD1 covers 9 bases. There are 18 residues in the CDR3. CDR1 and CDR2 from the germline V gene are MGHRA and YSYEKL. V shed 5 bases, J shed 0 bases, and the junction held 8 bases outside the gene matches. CDR3 DNA: TGCGCCAGCAGCTTTGGGACAGGGAGCAACTCTGGGGCCAACGTCCTGACTTTC. It codes for CASSFGTGSNSGANVLTF.

V gene TRBV5-1 combines with J gene TRBJ1-1; 9 positions agree with TRBD1. V dropped 3 bases and J dropped 4; count of bases not matched to a gene: 10. The CDR3 length is 16 residues. Per germline, CDR1 SGHRS and CDR2 YFSETQ. The CDR3 is CASSSLGQGLGTEAFF. CDR3 DNA sequence: TGCGCCAGCAGCTCCCTCGGACAGGGGTTGGGCACTGAAGCTTTCTTT.

The chain couples TRBV4-1 to TRBJ2-2; the match to TRBD1 covers 8 bases. After removal of 3 bases from V and 8 bases from J, the junction contained 8 bases not matched to a gene. The germline gives CDR1 MGHRA, CDR2 YSYEKL. The CDR3 is 15 residues long. As DNA, the CDR3 is TGCGCCAGCAGCCACCCCTCAGGGGGCGAAGGGGAGCTGTTTTTT. Its translation: CASSHPSGGEGELFF.

V gene TRBV6-1 combines with J gene TRBJ2-1, with D uncertain. The CDR3 contains 18 residues. Trimming took off 1 base at V and 0 bases at J, with 16 bases between the two ends. Germline V gene lookup returns CDR1 MNHNS and CDR2 SASEGT. DNA for the CDR3: TGTGCCAGCAGTGAAGAAGTAATCTGGCCTAGCTCCTACAATGAGCAGTTCTTC. Protein: CASSEEVIWPSSYNEQFF.

The V call is TRBV9, the J call TRBJ1-2, with D perhaps matching TRBD1 (6 bases). V shed 6 bases and J shed 4 bases, with 16 bases lying between them. Germline lookup yields CDR1 SGDLS and CDR2 YYNGEE. This CDR3 contains 14 residues. CDR3 sequence reads: CASTLRGAGYGYTF. The CDR3 nucleotides are TGTGCCAGCACCCTTCGGGGGGCCGGCTATGGCTACACCTTC.

This chain uses TRBV28 with TRBJ1-2; 9 nucleotides line up with TRBD1. This CDR3 contains 14 residues. V lost 2 bases, J lost 6 bases, and 4 bases stayed unmatched. In germline, CDR1 is MDHEN, CDR2 SYDVKM. The CDR3 bases are TGTGCCAGCAGTTTACAGACAGGGGGTGATGGCTACACCTTC. It specifies CASSLQTGGDGYTF.

The V and J genes are TRBV2 and TRBJ2-1, with 9 bases that match TRBD1. This CDR3 is built from 13 residues. With V trimmed by 8 bases and J by 3 bases, 2 bases remained unmatched. Germline V gene sequence: CDR1 SNHLY, CDR2 FYNNEI. Here the CDR3 DNA reads TGTGCCAGCTCGGACAGGGGCTACAATGAGCAGTTCTTC. Protein product: CASSDRGYNEQFF.

The J gene is TRBJ2-1, the V gene TRBV6-6; the match to TRBD2 covers 10 bases. Germline V gene lookup returns CDR1 MNHNY and CDR2 SVGAGI (reference sequence). V dropped 5 bases and J dropped 6; count of bases not matched to a gene: 16. The CDR3 contains 18 residues. This CDR3 reads CASSQHLSTSGRRNEQFF. The CDR3, as DNA: TGTGCCAGCAGTCAACACCTGTCGACTAGCGGGCGTCGCAATGAGCAGTTCTTC.

The V gene is TRBV18, the J gene TRBJ1-5; D is perhaps TRBD1 (6 bases). The length of the CDR3 is 15 residues. Trimming stripped 0 bases from V and 5 bases from J, with 11 bases between. Looked up from germline, CDR1 is KGHSH and CDR2 is LQKENI. This CDR3 is CASSPPTGKYQPQHF. The CDR3 coding sequence is TGTGCCAGCTCACCACCGACAGGAAAGTATCAGCCCCAGCATTTT.

This clone was detected ten times or more. This sample also contains other DNA sequences that code for the same CDR3. This rearrangement joins TRBV5-4 to TRBJ1-4; 7 bases are a match to TRBD1. This CDR3 is 14 amino acids long. The V and J ends lost 2 bases and 5 bases, in that order; junction bases with no gene match: 3. The germline CDR1 and CDR2 sequences are SGHNT and YYREEE (reference sequence). In nucleotides, the CDR3 is TGTGCCAGCAGCTTCGGACAGGCAAATGAAAAACTGTTTTTT. As protein: CASSFGQANEKLFF.

The chain recombines TRBV19 with TRBJ2-4, with 9 bases that match TRBD1. J lost 6 bases, V lost 5 bases, and 8 bases had no gene match. The germline gives CDR1 LNHDA, CDR2 SQIVND (reference sequence). The CDR3 totals 15 residues. The CDR3 is CASSRQGQGGNIQYF. The CDR3 bases are TGTGCCAGTAGTCGCCAGGGACAGGGAGGAAACATTCAGTACTTC.

The chain is built from TRBV7-2 and TRBJ2-3; 13 bases are shared with TRBD2. In germline, CDR1 is SGHTA, CDR2 FQGNSA. The CDR3 runs 16 residues. The ends lost 4 bases at V and 7 bases at J; junction bases unmatched: 8. CDR3 sequence (DNA): TGTGCCAGCAGCTCCTCACTAGCGGGAGGGATTCATACGCAGTATTTT. Amino acids: CASSSSLAGGIHTQYF.

The V and J genes are TRBV6-2 or TRBV6-3 and TRBJ1-1; the D gene is possibly TRBD1 (5 bases). V lost 8 bases to trimming and J lost 1 base, with 14 bases between them. CDR3 size: 14 residues. CDR1 is MNHEY and CDR2 is SVGEGT in the germline V gene. CDR3 nucleotides: TGTGCCAGCTGTTCGGACACACCGAACACTGAAGCTTTCTTT. Translating it yields CASCSDTPNTEAFF.

This rearrangement joins TRBV9 to TRBJ1-5; 7 nucleotides line up with TRBD1. The CDR3 is made up of 14 amino acids. The germline gives CDR1 SGDLS, CDR2 YYNGEE. J was trimmed by 0 bases and V by 6 bases; bases with no gene match: 3. Here the CDR3 reads CASNQGDSNQPQHF. The DNA for the CDR3 is TGTGCCAGCAACCAGGGGGATAGCAATCAGCCCCAGCATTTT.

The chain links TRBV11-3 to TRBJ1-3; 8 positions match TRBD1. The V gene's germline CDR1 is SGHNT and CDR2 YENEEA. The CDR3 spans 14 residues. V lost 4 bases and J lost 2; bases outside the gene matches: 1. This CDR3 is CASSSRGPGNTIYF. CDR3 sequence (DNA): TGTGCCAGCAGCTCCAGGGGGCCTGGAAACACCATATATTTT.

The chain carries TRBV5-1 and TRBJ1-4, with 7 bases matching TRBD1. Germline V gives CDR1 SGHRS, CDR2 YFSETQ. The CDR3 extends over 14 amino acids. J lost 4 bases, V lost 4 bases, and 4 bases had no gene match. The CDR3 region is CASSTGQFNEKLFF. CDR3 coding DNA: TGCGCCAGCAGCACGGGACAGTTTAATGAAAAACTGTTTTTT.